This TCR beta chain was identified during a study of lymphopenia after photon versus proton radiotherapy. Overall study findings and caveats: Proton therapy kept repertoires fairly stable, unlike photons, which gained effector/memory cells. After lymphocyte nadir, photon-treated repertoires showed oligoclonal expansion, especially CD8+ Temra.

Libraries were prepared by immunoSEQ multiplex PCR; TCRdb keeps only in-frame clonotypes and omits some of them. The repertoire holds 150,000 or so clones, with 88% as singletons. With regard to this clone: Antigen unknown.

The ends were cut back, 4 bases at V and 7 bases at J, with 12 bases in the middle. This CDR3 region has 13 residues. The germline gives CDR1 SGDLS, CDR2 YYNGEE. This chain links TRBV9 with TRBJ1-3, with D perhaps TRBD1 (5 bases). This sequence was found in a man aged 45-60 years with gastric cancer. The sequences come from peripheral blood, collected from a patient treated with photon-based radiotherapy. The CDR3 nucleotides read TGTGCCAGCAGCACCGGGACTGCTAACACCATATATTTT. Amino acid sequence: CASSTGTANTIYF.